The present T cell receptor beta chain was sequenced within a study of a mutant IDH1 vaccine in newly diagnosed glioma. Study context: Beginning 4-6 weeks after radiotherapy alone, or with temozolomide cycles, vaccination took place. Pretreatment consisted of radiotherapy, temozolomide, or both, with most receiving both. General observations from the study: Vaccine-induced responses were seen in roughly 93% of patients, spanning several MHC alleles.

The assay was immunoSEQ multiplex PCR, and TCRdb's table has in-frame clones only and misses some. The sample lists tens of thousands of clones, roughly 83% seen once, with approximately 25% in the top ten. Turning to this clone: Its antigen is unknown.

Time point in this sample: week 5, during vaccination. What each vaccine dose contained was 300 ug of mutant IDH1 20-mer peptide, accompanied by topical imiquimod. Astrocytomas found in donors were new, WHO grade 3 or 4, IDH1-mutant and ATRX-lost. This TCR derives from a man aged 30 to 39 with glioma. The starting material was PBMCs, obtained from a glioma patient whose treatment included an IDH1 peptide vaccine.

CDR3 loop: CASSPGTGGFETQYF. The DNA of the CDR3 is TGCGCCAGCAGCCCCGGGACAGGGGGCTTCGAGACCCAGTACTTC. The chain employs TRBV5-1 and TRBJ2-5; 12 nucleotides align to TRBD1. This CDR3 has 15 amino acids. Looked up from germline, CDR1 is SGHRS and CDR2 is YFSETQ. With V trimmed by 4 bases and J by 5 bases, 6 bases remained unmatched.